This TCR beta chain was obtained from a study of T cell repertoires in cytomegalovirus infection. The wider study: Indicated by public TCR beta signatures were CMV infection and matching HLA type.

From the reads, TCRdb called clonotypes with MiXCR, one entry per CDR3 protein. In the table there are fewer than 700,000 distinct CDR3 sequences, approximately 24% of which are singletons. The CDR3 is 15 amino acids. Germline CDR1 reads SGHNT; CDR2 reads YENEEA. For this clonotype: The antigen is unknown. At one of its ends the junction is not consistent with the germline gene, which may arise from a read error.

Study-wide points: In two of eight donors, the top clonotype was HLA-C-restricted CMV-specific. Cumulative public TCR beta family frequency identified CMV carriers with the relevant HLA.

The rearrangement joins TRBV11-3 to TRBJ2-6; D perhaps matches TRBD1 (5 bases). This sequence originates from a human donor in good health (CMV status not recorded). Some clones in this sample may be carry-over from other donors' samples. The sample taken for sequencing was CD8+ T cells from PBMCs. The CDR3 nucleotides are TGTGCCAGCAGCCCCAGGTCATCTGGGGCCAACATCCTGACTTTC. Translating gives CASSPRSSGANILTF. Complete variable domain (other parts from reference TRBV11-3 and TRBJ2-6): EAGVVQSPRYKIIEKKQPVAFWCNPISGHNTLYWYLQNLGQGPELLIRYENEEAVDDSQLPKDRFSAERLKGVDSTLKIQPAELGDSAVYLCASSPRSSGANILTFGAGSRLTVL.